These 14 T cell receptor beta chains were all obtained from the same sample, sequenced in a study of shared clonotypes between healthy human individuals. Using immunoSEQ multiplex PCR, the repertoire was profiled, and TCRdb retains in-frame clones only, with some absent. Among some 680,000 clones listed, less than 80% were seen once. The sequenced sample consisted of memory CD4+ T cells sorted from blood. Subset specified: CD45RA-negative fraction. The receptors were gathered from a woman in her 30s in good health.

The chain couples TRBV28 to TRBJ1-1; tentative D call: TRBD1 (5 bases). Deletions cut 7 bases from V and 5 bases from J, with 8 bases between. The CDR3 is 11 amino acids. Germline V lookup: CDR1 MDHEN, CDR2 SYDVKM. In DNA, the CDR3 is TGTGCCAGCATAACAGGTACTGAAGCTTTCTTT. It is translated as CASITGTEAFF.

The CDR3 spells CASSFRLTDTQYF. The CDR3 bases are TGTGCCAGCTCATTTCGACTCACAGATACGCAGTATTTT. The chain couples TRBV18 to TRBJ2-3, with D unresolved. The CDR3 runs 13 residues. Between the trimmed V and J ends, which lost 5 bases and 2 bases, there was a span of 8 bases. Germline CDR1 KGHSH, CDR2 LQKENI. Variable domain in full (rest from reference TRBV18 and TRBJ2-3): NAGVMQNPRHLVRRRGQEARLRCSPMKGHSHVYWYRQLPEEGLKFMVYLQKENIIDESGMPKERFSAEFPKEGPSILRIQQVVRGDSAAYFCASSFRLTDTQYFGPGTRLTVL.

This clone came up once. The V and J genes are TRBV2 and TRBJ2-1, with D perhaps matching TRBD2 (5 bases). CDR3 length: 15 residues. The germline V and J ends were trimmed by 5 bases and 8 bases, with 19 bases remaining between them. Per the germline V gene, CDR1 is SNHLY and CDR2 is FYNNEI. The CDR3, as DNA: TGTGCCAGCAGTTTACGGGAAACTCCGGGCCATGAGCAGTTCTTC. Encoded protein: CASSLRETPGHEQFF.

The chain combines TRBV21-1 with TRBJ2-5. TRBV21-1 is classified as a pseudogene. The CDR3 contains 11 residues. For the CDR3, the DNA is TGTGCCACAGAAGGGGACGAGACCCAGTACTTC. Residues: CATEGDETQYF.

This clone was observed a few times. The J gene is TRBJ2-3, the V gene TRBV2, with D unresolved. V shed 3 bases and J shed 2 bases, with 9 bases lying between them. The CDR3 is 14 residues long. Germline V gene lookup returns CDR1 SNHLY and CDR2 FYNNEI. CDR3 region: CASSEVIYTDTQYF. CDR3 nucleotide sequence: TGTGCCAGCAGTGAGGTGATTTACACAGATACGCAGTATTTT.

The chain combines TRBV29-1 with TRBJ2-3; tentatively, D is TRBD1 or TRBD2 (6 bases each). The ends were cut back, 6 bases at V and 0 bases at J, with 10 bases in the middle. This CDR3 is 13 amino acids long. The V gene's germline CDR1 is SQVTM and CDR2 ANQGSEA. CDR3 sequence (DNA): TGCAGCGTCCAAGGGGGGAGCACAGATACGCAGTATTTT. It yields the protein CSVQGGSTDTQYF.

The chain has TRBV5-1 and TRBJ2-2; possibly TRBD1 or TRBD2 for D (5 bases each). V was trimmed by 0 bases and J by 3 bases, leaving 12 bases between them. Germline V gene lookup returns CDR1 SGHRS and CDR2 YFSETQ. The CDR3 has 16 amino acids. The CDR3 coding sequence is TGCGCCAGCAGCTTGGTTGGGGGATCGTACACCGGGGAGCTGTTTTTT. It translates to CASSLVGGSYTGELFF.

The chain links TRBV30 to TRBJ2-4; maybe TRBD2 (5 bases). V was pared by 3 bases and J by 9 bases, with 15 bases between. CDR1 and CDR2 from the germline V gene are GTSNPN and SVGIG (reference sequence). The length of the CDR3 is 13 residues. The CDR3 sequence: CAWSRLLGGIQYF. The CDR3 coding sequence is TGTGCCTGGAGCAGGCTTCTTGGAGGCATTCAGTACTTC.

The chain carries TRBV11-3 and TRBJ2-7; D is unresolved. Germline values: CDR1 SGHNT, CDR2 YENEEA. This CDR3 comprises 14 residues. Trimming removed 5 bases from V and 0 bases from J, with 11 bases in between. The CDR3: CASSPQRDSYEQYF. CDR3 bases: TGTGCCAGCAGCCCCCAAAGGGACTCCTACGAGCAGTACTTC. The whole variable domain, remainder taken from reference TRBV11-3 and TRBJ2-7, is EAGVVQSPRYKIIEKKQPVAFWCNPISGHNTLYWYLQNLGQGPELLIRYENEEAVDDSQLPKDRFSAERLKGVDSTLKIQPAELGDSAVYLCASSPQRDSYEQYFGPGTRLTVT.

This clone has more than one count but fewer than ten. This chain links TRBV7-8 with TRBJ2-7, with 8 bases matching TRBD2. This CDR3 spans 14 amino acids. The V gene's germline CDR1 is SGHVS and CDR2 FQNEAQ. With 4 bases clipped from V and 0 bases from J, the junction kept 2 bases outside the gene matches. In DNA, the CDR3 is TGTGCCAGCAGCTCGGGGGGGGACTCCTACGAGCAGTACTTC. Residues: CASSSGGDSYEQYF.

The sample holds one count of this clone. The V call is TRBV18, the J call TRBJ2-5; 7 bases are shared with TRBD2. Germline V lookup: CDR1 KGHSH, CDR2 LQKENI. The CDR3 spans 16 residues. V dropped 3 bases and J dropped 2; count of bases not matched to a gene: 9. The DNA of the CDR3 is TGTGCCAGCTCACCCCTCCTTAGCGGGTCTCAAGAGACCCAGTACTTC. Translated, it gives CASSPLLSGSQETQYF. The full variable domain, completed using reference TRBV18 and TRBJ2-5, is NAGVMQNPRHLVRRRGQEARLRCSPMKGHSHVYWYRQLPEEGLKFMVYLQKENIIDESGMPKERFSAEFPKEGPSILRIQQVVRGDSAAYFCASSPLLSGSQETQYFGPGTRLLVL.

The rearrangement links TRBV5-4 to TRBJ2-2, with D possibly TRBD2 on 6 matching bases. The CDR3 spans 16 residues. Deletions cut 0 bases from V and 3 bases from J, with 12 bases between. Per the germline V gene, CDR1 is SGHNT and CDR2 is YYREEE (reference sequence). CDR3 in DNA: TGTGCCAGCAGCTTGGATTTGGGAGGAGACACCGGGGAGCTGTTTTTT. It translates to CASSLDLGGDTGELFF. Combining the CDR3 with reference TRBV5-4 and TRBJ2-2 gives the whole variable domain ETGVTQSPTHLIKTRGQQVTLRCSSQSGHNTVSWYQQALGQGPQFIFQYYREEENGRGNFPPRFSGLQFPNYSSELNVNALELDDSALYLCASSLDLGGDTGELFFGEGSRLTVL.

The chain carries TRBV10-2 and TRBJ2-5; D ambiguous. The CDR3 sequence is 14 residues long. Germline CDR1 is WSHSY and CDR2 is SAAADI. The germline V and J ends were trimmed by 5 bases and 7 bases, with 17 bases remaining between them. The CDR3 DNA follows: TGCGCCAGCAGTTTCACCGGGCCCCTGAGGACCCAGTACTTC. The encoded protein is CASSFTGPLRTQYF.

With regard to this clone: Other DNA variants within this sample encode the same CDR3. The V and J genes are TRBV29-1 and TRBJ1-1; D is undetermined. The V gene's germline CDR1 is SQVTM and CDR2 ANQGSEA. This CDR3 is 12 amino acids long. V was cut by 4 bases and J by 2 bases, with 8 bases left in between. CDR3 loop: CSVGHTNTEAFF. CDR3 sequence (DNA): TGCAGCGTTGGACACACTAACACTGAAGCTTTCTTT.